The rows below give T cell receptor beta chains drawn from one sample of a study of neurological immune-mediated disorders. MiXCR, applied by TCRdb to the 5' RACE reads, yields one record per CDR3 protein. The profile shows 31,000 or so distinct CDR3 sequences, roughly 4.4% of them singletons. Sequencing input: PBMCs. All receptors come from a young man in good health. CDR3s include the opening cysteine and the closing phenylalanine or tryptophan. Fields, in order: J gene, V gene, clone size, D gene, CDR3 DNA, CDR3 protein. A D gene is named only where the DNA matches it firmly. Some rows have no size entry. The others give once, few or many, or a class for an expanded clone.

J: TRBJ1-2; V: TRBV9; size: many; D: TRBD1; DNA: TGTGCCAGCAGCCCAGGGGGGAGGGCGGCTGGCTACACCTTC; CDR3: CASSPGGRAAGYTF
J: TRBJ2-1; V: TRBV20-1; size: many; D: NA; DNA: TGCAGTGCTAGAGTGGTAGGGGCCTCTGAGCAGTTCTTC; CDR3: CSARVVGASEQFF
J: TRBJ2-5; V: TRBV4-1; size: many; D: NA; DNA: TGCGCCAGCAGCCAGGCTCCGTCAGGGGTATTAGAGACCCAGTACTTC; CDR3: CASSQAPSGVLETQYF
J: TRBJ1-3; V: TRBV6-5; size: many; D: NA; DNA: TGTGCCAGCAGTTACACGGGGGGGGATCCGGACACCATATATTTT; CDR3: CASSYTGGDPDTIYF
J: TRBJ1-2; V: TRBV4-1; size: many; D: NA; DNA: TGCGCCAGCAGCCAAGTGGGTAGGGATGGCTACACCTTC; CDR3: CASSQVGRDGYTF
J: TRBJ2-2; V: TRBV25-1; size: many; D: NA; DNA: TGTGCCAGCAGTGAATATATTCTAGGGGACACCGGGGAGCTGTTTTTT; CDR3: CASSEYILGDTGELFF
J: TRBJ1-2; V: TRBV20-1; size: many; D: NA; DNA: TGCAGTGCTGCAGAAAACACAGGGTTTTGGCGGAATTACTATGGCTACACCTTC; CDR3: CSAAENTGFWRNYYGYTF
J: TRBJ2-7; V: TRBV7-2; size: many; D: NA; DNA: TGTGCCAGCAGCAACGACCCCGCCTACGAGCAGTACTTC; CDR3: CASSNDPAYEQYF
J: TRBJ1-1; V: TRBV4-1; size: many; D: NA; DNA: TGCGCCAGCAGCCAAGGACCGCCCACTGAAGCTTTCTTT; CDR3: CASSQGPPTEAFF
J: TRBJ1-3; V: TRBV6-5; size: many; D: TRBD1; DNA: TGTGCCAGCAGTTACTTACAGGGGGCTGGAAACACCATATATTTT; CDR3: CASSYLQGAGNTIYF
J: TRBJ2-5; V: TRBV6-5; size: many; D: TRBD2; DNA: TGTGCCAGCAGTCCCGGGACTAGCACAGTGGTCGGAGAGACCCAGTACTTC; CDR3: CASSPGTSTVVGETQYF
J: TRBJ1-5; V: TRBV6-2/TRBV6-3; size: many; D: TRBD1; DNA: TGTGCCAGCAGTTACACACTACGGGACAGGATAGGGGGTAATCAGCCCCAGCATTTT; CDR3: CASSYTLRDRIGGNQPQHF
J: TRBJ2-1; V: TRBV29-1; size: many; D: NA; DNA: TGCAGCGTGGGCGTGGGTCCTAGCTCCTACAATGAGCAGTTCTTC; CDR3: CSVGVGPSSYNEQFF
J: TRBJ1-2; V: TRBV7-9; size: many; D: NA; DNA: TGTGCCAGCAGTAGACAGCTAAACTATGGCTACACCTTC; CDR3: CASSRQLNYGYTF
J: TRBJ1-2; V: TRBV29-1; size: many; D: NA; DNA: TGCAGCGTCGCGCCGGGGGGACCCTTTGGCTACACCTTC; CDR3: CSVAPGGPFGYTF
J: TRBJ1-4; V: TRBV7-2; size: many; D: TRBD1; DNA: TGTGCCAGCAGCTGGAGGGGACAGGGTGGTGAAAAACTGTTTTTT; CDR3: CASSWRGQGGEKLFF
J: TRBJ2-5; V: TRBV20-1; size: medium-sized; D: NA; DNA: TGCAGTGCTAGTTCTCAGGGGGGCCAAGAGACCCAGTACTTC; CDR3: CSASSQGGQETQYF
J: TRBJ2-5; V: TRBV7-3; size: many; D: NA; DNA: TGTGCCAGCAGCTCCGACCTGGGAGAGACCCAGTACTTC; CDR3: CASSSDLGETQYF
J: TRBJ2-5; V: TRBV5-6; size: many; D: TRBD1; DNA: TGTGCCAGCAGCTTGGGACAGGGAGAGACCCAGTACTTC; CDR3: CASSLGQGETQYF
J: TRBJ2-3; V: TRBV3-1; size: many; D: TRBD2; DNA: TGTGCCAGCAGCCAAGATTTCAGCGGGGGGGGCACAGATACGCAGTATTTT; CDR3: CASSQDFSGGGTDTQYF
J: TRBJ2-5; V: TRBV5-1; size: many; D: NA; DNA: TGCGCCAGCAGCTGGGGGGCCGGGGAGACCCAGTACTTC; CDR3: CASSWGAGETQYF
J: TRBJ1-2; V: TRBV7-9; size: many; D: TRBD1; DNA: TGTGCCAGCAGCAGACCGGGACAGAATAACTATGGCTACACCTTC; CDR3: CASSRPGQNNYGYTF
J: TRBJ2-2; V: TRBV5-1; size: many; D: TRBD2; DNA: TGCGCCAGCAGCCAGGGACTAGCGGGGGCCGCGAACACCGGGGAGCTGTTTTTT; CDR3: CASSQGLAGAANTGELFF
J: TRBJ1-2; V: TRBV7-3; size: many; D: TRBD1; DNA: TGTGCCAGCAGCTTAGGAGCGGGACAGGGAACTGGTGGCTACACCTTC; CDR3: CASSLGAGQGTGGYTF
J: TRBJ2-6; V: TRBV4-1; size: NA; D: NA; DNA: TGCGCCAGCAGCCAAGGTAGCTCTGGGGCCAACGTCCTGACTTTC; CDR3: CASSQGSSGANVLTF
J: TRBJ2-5; V: TRBV20-1; size: many; D: NA; DNA: TGCAGTGCTAGAGAAGAAAGGGCGGGGGAGACCCAGTACTTC; CDR3: CSAREERAGETQYF
J: TRBJ2-1; V: TRBV5-1; size: many; D: NA; DNA: TGCGCCAGCAGCTTGGGGGCGGTCTCCTACAATGAGCAGTTCTTC; CDR3: CASSLGAVSYNEQFF
J: TRBJ1-5; V: TRBV5-5; size: many; D: NA; DNA: TGTGCCAGCAGCTTGCACATTCAGTTTGGCCTGAGCAATCAGCCCCAGCATTTT; CDR3: CASSLHIQFGLSNQPQHF
J: TRBJ2-7; V: TRBV7-9; size: many; D: TRBD1; DNA: TGTGCCAGCAGCTCCGACAGGGGGACGGGCTACGAGCAGTACTTC; CDR3: CASSSDRGTGYEQYF
J: TRBJ1-1; V: TRBV6-6; size: many; D: TRBD1; DNA: TGTGCCAGCAGTTCGGGACAGGGGGCTGAAGCTTTCTTT; CDR3: CASSSGQGAEAFF
J: TRBJ1-1; V: TRBV5-4; size: many; D: NA; DNA: TGTGCCAGCAGCTTGGCCGGGAGCACTGAAGCTTTCTTT; CDR3: CASSLAGSTEAFF
J: TRBJ2-5; V: TRBV24-1; size: many; D: TRBD2; DNA: TGTGCCACCGGGGCATGCGGGGGGGATAGGTTTTATGAGACCCAGTACTTC; CDR3: CATGACGGDRFYETQYF
J: TRBJ2-1; V: TRBV20-1; size: NA; D: NA; DNA: TGCAGTGCTAGGGAGACAGGGACAAGGGGGGCCTACTACAATGAGCAGTTCTTC; CDR3: CSARETGTRGAYYNEQFF
J: TRBJ1-6; V: TRBV6-6; size: many; D: NA; DNA: TGTGCCAGCAGTTACTTCGGGCTTGGATCAACGGATTCACCCCTCCACTTT; CDR3: CASSYFGLGSTDSPLHF
J: TRBJ2-1; V: TRBV20-1; size: many; D: TRBD2; DNA: TGCAGTGCTGCCCAGTTGGAGCTAGCGGGGGGGAATGAGCAGTTCTTC; CDR3: CSAAQLELAGGNEQFF
J: TRBJ2-5; V: TRBV9; size: NA; D: NA; DNA: TGTGCCAGCAGCGTAGTGGACGGGGGACCAGAGACCCAGTACTTC; CDR3: CASSVVDGGPETQYF
J: TRBJ1-1; V: TRBV7-6; size: many; D: NA; DNA: TGTGCCAGCAGCCCAGCATTGTGGGACACTGAAGCTTTCTTT; CDR3: CASSPALWDTEAFF
J: TRBJ1-1; V: TRBV5-1; size: many; D: NA; DNA: TGCGCCAGCAGCTTTGGGGGGGCCCCTGAAGCTTTCTTT; CDR3: CASSFGGAPEAFF
J: TRBJ1-6; V: TRBV5-1; size: medium-sized; D: TRBD1; DNA: TGCGCCAGCAGCTGGAGACAGGGCGACTCACCCCTCCACTTT; CDR3: CASSWRQGDSPLHF
J: TRBJ2-7; V: TRBV5-1; size: many; D: NA; DNA: TGCGCCAGCAGCCGTCAGACCGACGAGCAGTACTTC; CDR3: CASSRQTDEQYF
J: TRBJ2-1; V: TRBV5-1; size: many; D: NA; DNA: TGCGCCAGCAGCCCTCCGGTGGTGGATGAGCAGTTCTTC; CDR3: CASSPPVVDEQFF
J: TRBJ1-4; V: TRBV7-2; size: many; D: TRBD1; DNA: TGTGCCAGCAGCTTAACACAGGGGGCTGGAAAACTGTTTTTT; CDR3: CASSLTQGAGKLFF